The clone carrying this T cell receptor beta chain was counted only a few times. The sample belongs to a study of CD4 and CD8 cells across lung adenocarcinoma regions. TCRdb re-called the PCR reads with MiXCR, one entry per CDR3 protein. The sample includes roughly 2,400 distinct CDR3 sequences, under 70% seen only once; the top ten take about 24%. The patients had localized lung adenocarcinoma, a non-small cell subtype. This TCR came from a female donor with lung adenocarcinoma. The CD4 and CD8 labels of this study may be unreliable. Sequenced sample: CD4+ T cells from the center of a lung tumor.

The CDR3 DNA is TGTGCCAGCAGTTCTTACGGCGGCGGGCAGTTCTTC. It encodes CASSSYGGGQFF. This chain uses TRBV7-2 with TRBJ2-1, with no clear D. Trimming stripped 6 bases from V and 12 bases from J, with 15 bases between. Germline CDR1 is SGHTA and CDR2 is FQGNSA. There are 12 residues in the CDR3.